This paragraph covers one T cell receptor beta chain sequence. Measured with immunoSEQ multiplex PCR; TCRdb has only the in-frame clones, and not every one. The table shows about 600,000 clones, with about 96% occurring only once. This record comes from a study of shared clonotypes between healthy human individuals. Germline CDR1 is KGHSH and CDR2 is LQKENI. Trimming cost V 1 base and J 2 bases, with 12 bases left between them. The CDR3 spans 15 residues. This clonotype originated in a woman aged 30 to 39 in good health. The chain is built from TRBV18 and TRBJ2-7; possible D gene TRBD1, 5 bases. What was sequenced was naive CD4+ T cells sorted from blood. Stated subset: CD45RA+ positively selected. The CDR3 region has the DNA TGTGCCAGCTCACCACTAACACAGGATACCTACGAGCAGTACTTC. Protein sequence: CASSPLTQDTYEQYF.